Listed below are T cell receptor beta chains from one sample, sequenced in a study of blood T cell repertoires in COVID-19. Assay used: immunoSEQ multiplex PCR; TCRdb lists only in-frame clones, some missing. Here the sample spans about 52,000 clones, approximately 83% being singletons. The sample consisted of peripheral blood. These TCRs come from a man aged 70 or older with active COVID-19. Each CDR3 is given with its conserved first and last residue. D genes are given only for firm matches. Clone sizes are given selectively: once, few, many, or a class where the clone is expanded.

cdr3_nt: TGTGCCAGTAGTATAGTCCCCGCAGGGGGCAGGTCACCCCTCCACTTT
cdr3_aa: CASSIVPAGGRSPLHF
j_call: TRBJ1-6
v_call: TRBV19
d_call: TRBD1
clone_size: few

cdr3_nt: TGTGCCAGCAGTCTGAGGCGGGGAGTGGGGGGCTACACCTTC
cdr3_aa: CASSLRRGVGGYTF
j_call: TRBJ1-2
v_call: TRBV28
d_call: NA
clone_size: NA

cdr3_nt: TGTGCCAGCAGCCAAGATCTCCCCTCGGGGGGGGGCAGTAGAGATACGCAGTATTTT
cdr3_aa: CASSQDLPSGGGSRDTQYF
j_call: TRBJ2-3
v_call: TRBV3-1/TRBV3-2
d_call: TRBD2
clone_size: NA

cdr3_nt: TGTGCCAGCAGCAGGCGAGGGGGCACTGAAGCTTTCTTT
cdr3_aa: CASSRRGGTEAFF
j_call: TRBJ1-1
v_call: TRBV3-1/TRBV3-2
d_call: NA
clone_size: NA

cdr3_nt: TGTGCCACCGAGCCCTCAGGAGGTGAAAAACTGTTTTTT
cdr3_aa: CATEPSGGEKLFF
j_call: TRBJ1-4
v_call: TRBV10-3
d_call: NA
clone_size: NA

cdr3_nt: TGTGCCAGCAGTCTAGCGTCGGGGGATTCACCCCTCCACTTT
cdr3_aa: CASSLASGDSPLHF
j_call: TRBJ1-6
v_call: TRBV2
d_call: NA
clone_size: NA

cdr3_nt: TGTGCCAGCAGTGGGAGCAATAGCAATCAGCCCCAGCATTTT
cdr3_aa: CASSGSNSNQPQHF
j_call: TRBJ1-5
v_call: TRBV2
d_call: NA
clone_size: NA

cdr3_nt: TGTGCCAGTAGTACAGAGGCTTATAGCAATCAGCCCCAGCATTTT
cdr3_aa: CASSTEAYSNQPQHF
j_call: TRBJ1-5
v_call: TRBV19
d_call: NA
clone_size: few

cdr3_nt: TGCGCCAGCAGCCGGGGGGGTTCTACTAATGAAAAACTGTTTTTT
cdr3_aa: CASSRGGSTNEKLFF
j_call: TRBJ1-4
v_call: TRBV4-1
d_call: NA
clone_size: NA

cdr3_nt: TGTGCCACCAGTGATTCTACAGTCGGGGGGGGCGCAGATACGCAGTATTTT
cdr3_aa: CATSDSTVGGGADTQYF
j_call: TRBJ2-3
v_call: TRBV24-1
d_call: TRBD2
clone_size: once

cdr3_nt: TGTGCCAGTAGTATCCGGCACTATAGCAATCAGCCCCAGCATTTT
cdr3_aa: CASSIRHYSNQPQHF
j_call: TRBJ1-5
v_call: TRBV19
d_call: NA
clone_size: NA

cdr3_nt: TGTGCCAGCAGCCTGGCGGGGCCCCTTGGTCAGCCCCAGCATTTT
cdr3_aa: CASSLAGPLGQPQHF
j_call: TRBJ1-5
v_call: TRBV7-2
d_call: NA
clone_size: NA

cdr3_nt: TGTGCCAGCAGCCAAGATTTAGTACCTGGAAACACCATATATTTT
cdr3_aa: CASSQDLVPGNTIYF
j_call: TRBJ1-3
v_call: TRBV3-1/TRBV3-2
d_call: NA
clone_size: NA

cdr3_nt: TGTGCCAGCAGTTACTCGGCAGGGCAGAACACTGAAGCTTTCTTT
cdr3_aa: CASSYSAGQNTEAFF
j_call: TRBJ1-1
v_call: TRBV6-6
d_call: NA
clone_size: NA

cdr3_nt: TGCGCCAGCGGGAGTTGGGGGGAAGGTCAGCCCCAGCATTTT
cdr3_aa: CASGSWGEGQPQHF
j_call: TRBJ1-5
v_call: TRBV10-1
d_call: NA
clone_size: NA

cdr3_nt: TGTGCCACCAGCAGAGATAAGGGGTATAACACTGAAGCTTTCTTT
cdr3_aa: CATSRDKGYNTEAFF
j_call: TRBJ1-1
v_call: TRBV15
d_call: NA
clone_size: NA

cdr3_nt: TGTGCCAGCAGTGAGTCTGTGACAGGGGGCTACGAGCAGTACTTC
cdr3_aa: CASSESVTGGYEQYF
j_call: TRBJ2-7
v_call: TRBV6-1
d_call: TRBD1
clone_size: NA

cdr3_nt: TGCAGTGCTAGTTTCACAGGGCCTGGAAACACCATATATTTT
cdr3_aa: CSASFTGPGNTIYF
j_call: TRBJ1-3
v_call: TRBV20-1
d_call: NA
clone_size: NA

cdr3_nt: TGTGCCAGCAGCGTACGGACAGGGGTTTGGGAGACCCAGTACTTC
cdr3_aa: CASSVRTGVWETQYF
j_call: TRBJ2-5
v_call: TRBV7-2
d_call: TRBD1
clone_size: once

cdr3_nt: TGCAGCGTTGTCCGGACAGGGCCTGAAGCTTTCTTT
cdr3_aa: CSVVRTGPEAFF
j_call: TRBJ1-1
v_call: TRBV29-1
d_call: TRBD1
clone_size: NA